These 27 T cell receptor beta chains came from one sample sequenced in a study of T cells in women clearing cervical HPV infection. The data were produced by immunoSEQ multiplex PCR, yet TCRdb's version contains in-frame clones alone and is incomplete. This sample lists under 50,000 clones; its ten largest clones have approximately 1%. The source material was blood buffy coat. These receptors were taken from a woman aged 18 to 75 with a cervical HPV16 infection that either progressed to CIN3+ or cleared (not recorded which).

Comment on this clone: The read falls 3 residues short of the CDR3 end, and the missing part is taken from the germline J gene. The V gene is TRBV5-1, the J gene TRBJ2-7, with 12 positions matching TRBD1. The V and J ends lost 5 bases and 2 bases, in that order; junction bases with no gene match: 8. This CDR3 contains 16 residues. CDR1 and CDR2 (germline): SGHRS, YFSETQ. CDR3 protein: CASSYPGQGAPYEQYF. The sequenced part of the CDR3 DNA is TGCGCCAGCAGTTACCCGGGACAGGGGGCCCCCTACGAG.

A remark on this clone: The read falls 3 residues short of the CDR3 end, and the missing part is taken from the germline J gene. The sample has other DNA sequences that encode this CDR3 too. This chain connects TRBV7-8 to TRBJ1-3, with D uncertain. This CDR3 has 12 amino acids. Looked up from germline, CDR1 is SGHVS and CDR2 is FQNEAQ. Trimming took 3 bases from V and 7 from J, leaving 7 bases between them. The CDR3 region is CASSLSVNTIYF. CDR3 DNA (partial): TGTGCCAGCAGCTTGAGCGTGAACACC.

In the case of this clone: The CDR3 goes on 3 residues after the read ends, and that part is filled in from the germline J gene. The chain uses TRBV2 and TRBJ2-2; maybe TRBD1 (5 bases). Trimming shortened V by 0 bases and J by 6 bases, and 11 bases separated the two germline ends. The V gene's germline CDR1 is SNHLY and CDR2 FYNNEI. The CDR3 length is 15 residues. The CDR3 reads CASSEAGWGAGELFF. Partial CDR3 DNA: TGTGCCAGCAGTGAAGCGGGGTGGGGCGCCGGGGAG.

About this clone itself: The read stops 3 residues short of the end of the CDR3; the missing end is completed from the germline J gene. The chain uses TRBV19 and TRBJ1-1, with D possibly TRBD1 on 5 matching bases. V gave up 8 bases and J gave up 0 bases, with 22 bases separating them. The CDR3 spans 17 residues. Germline assignment: CDR1 LNHDA and CDR2 SQIVND (reference sequence). The CDR3 here is CASGSGALQSMNTEAFF. The CDR3 DNA, read in part, is TGTGCCAGTGGAAGCGGGGCCCTGCAATCCATGAACACTGAA.

Concerning this clone: The sequenced fragment ends 3 residues before the CDR3 boundary, so the rest is inferred from the germline J gene. The chain combines TRBV18 with TRBJ2-4, with TRBD1 matching 7 bases. The germline gives CDR1 KGHSH, CDR2 LQKENI. This CDR3 spans 15 amino acids. The CDR3 spells CASSPTIQGVDGQYF. The DNA read from the CDR3 is TGTGCCAGCTCACCAACGATCCAGGGGGTTGATGGT.

In the case of this clone: The read falls 3 residues short of the CDR3 end, and the missing part is taken from the germline J gene. The V and J genes are TRBV5-1 and TRBJ2-1; the match to TRBD1 covers 7 bases. CDR1 and CDR2 (germline): SGHRS, YFSETQ. Trimming removed 0 bases from V and 1 base from J; junction bases left unmatched: 4. The CDR3 totals 16 residues. The CDR3 bases that were read are TGCGCCAGCAGCTTGGTAGGGGACAGATCCTACAATGAG. It translates to CASSLVGDRSYNE. The full CDR3 reads CASSLVGDRSYNEQFF.

Concerning this clone itself: The read ends 3 residues shy of where the CDR3 ends; the end is completed using the germline J gene. The chain employs TRBV2 and TRBJ1-2; tentative D call: TRBD1 (5 bases). The CDR3 contains 12 residues. CDR1 and CDR2 from the germline V gene are SNHLY and FYNNEI. CDR3 residues: CASSERGFDYTF. The covered CDR3 bases are TGTGCCAGCAGTGAAAGGGGTTTCGAC.

In the case of this clone: Sequencing ends 3 residues short of the CDR3 end; the germline J gene provides the rest. The chain combines TRBV18 with TRBJ2-3; 7 bases agree with TRBD1. Germline loops: CDR1 KGHSH, CDR2 LQKENI. CDR3 length: 14 residues. The trim removed 6 bases at V and 6 bases at J, leaving 9 bases unmatched. The part of the CDR3 DNA that was read is TGTGCCAGCTCCCCGGACAGGTTAAGGGATACG. This translates into CASSPDRLRDT. The entire CDR3 protein reads CASSPDRLRDTQYF.

Turning to this clone: Read data end 3 residues before the CDR3 end; the end is taken from the germline J gene. The rearrangement links TRBV19 to TRBJ2-3, with D possibly TRBD2 on 6 matching bases. V lost 5 bases, J lost 6 bases, and 15 bases lay in between. The CDR3 loop spans 14 amino acids. Germline V CDR1 and CDR2: LNHDA, SQIVND (reference sequence). Partial CDR3 DNA: TGTGCCAGTAGTTTTAGCGGACTTCGGGATACG. As protein: CASSFSGLRDT. From start to end, the CDR3 is CASSFSGLRDTQYF.

In regard to this clone: The read ends 3 residues before the CDR3 terminus; that terminus is restored from the germline J gene. This sequence joins TRBV30 and TRBJ1-4; TRBD1 matches 10 bases. The junction had 6 bases not matched to a gene; V was cut back by 1 base and J by 7 bases. The germline V gene has CDR1 GTSNPN and CDR2 SVGIG (reference sequence). The CDR3 consists of 15 residues. This chain's CDR3 is CAWSDGQGESEKLFF. The CDR3 bases that were read are TGTGCCTGGAGTGACGGACAGGGGGAAAGTGAAAAA.

Notes on this clone: The read is 3 residues too short to cover the CDR3 end, so that end is filled in from the germline J gene. This CDR3 is also generated by other DNA sequences in the sample. The chain links TRBV18 to TRBJ2-3; 9 bases are shared with TRBD1. The CDR3 extends over 14 amino acids. The J segment lost 4 bases and the V segment lost 3 bases, leaving 2 bases of the junction unmatched. CDR1 is KGHSH and CDR2 is LQKENI in the germline V gene. CDR3 DNA (partial): TGTGCCAGCTCACCGACAGGGGGTTCAGATACG. Amino acids: CASSPTGGSDT. The entire CDR3 sequence reads CASSPTGGSDTQYF.

The CDR3 loop reads CASSQSGPTVKYNEQFF. CDR3 DNA (partial): TGCGCCAGCAGTCAATCGGGGCCAACAGTAAAATACAATGAG. V is TRBV23-1 and J is TRBJ2-1; the D gene is possibly TRBD1 (5 bases). Read data end 3 residues before the CDR3 end; the end is taken from the germline J gene. TRBV23-1 belongs to the ORF category, with a function that is uncertain. The length of the CDR3 is 17 residues. The germline V and J ends were trimmed by 0 bases and 4 bases, with 16 bases remaining between them.

Concerning this clone: The sequenced fragment ends 3 residues before the CDR3 boundary, so the rest is inferred from the germline J gene. The chain joins TRBV5-1 to TRBJ1-1; 7 positions match TRBD1. After removal of 0 bases from V and 2 bases from J, the junction contained 4 bases not matched to a gene. CDR3 length: 15 amino acids. The germline CDR1 and CDR2 sequences are SGHRS and YFSETQ. CDR3 sequence: CASSLAGQDNTEAFF. The part of the CDR3 DNA that was read is TGCGCCAGCAGCTTGGCCGGACAGGATAACACTGAA.

A word on this clone: Read data end 3 residues before the CDR3 end; the end is taken from the germline J gene. V and J are TRBV7-3 and TRBJ2-3; 7 bases map to TRBD1. CDR1 is SGHTA, CDR2 FQGTGA, per germline. This CDR3 is built from 15 residues. The V and J ends lost 5 bases and 0 bases, in that order; junction bases with no gene match: 5. CDR3 sequence: CASSQRGRSTDTQYF. The sequenced part of the CDR3 DNA is TGTGCCAGCAGCCAAAGGGGGCGGAGCACAGATACG.

A note on this clone: Read sequence stops 3 residues before the CDR3 end, and the germline J gene provides the missing end. This sequence joins TRBV6-2 or TRBV6-3 and TRBJ2-2; 10 positions agree with TRBD2. This CDR3 has 15 amino acids. V shed 7 bases and J 4 bases; nucleotides not matched to a gene: 6. The V gene's germline CDR1 is MNHEY and CDR2 SVGEGT. The covered CDR3 bases are TGTGCCAGCAAACTAGCGGGGTTAAGCACCGGGGAG. It specifies CASKLAGLSTGE. The CDR3 in its entirety is CASKLAGLSTGELFF.

With respect to this clone: Read sequence stops 3 residues before the CDR3 end, and the germline J gene provides the missing end. V gene TRBV5-1 combines with J gene TRBJ2-2; D gene uncertain. Per the germline V gene, CDR1 is SGHRS and CDR2 is YFSETQ. V was clipped by 2 bases and J by 2 bases, with 19 bases between them. This CDR3 comprises 18 residues. CDR3: CASSFSAAEAFNTGELFF. The sequenced CDR3 bases are TGCGCCAGCAGCTTCTCTGCAGCCGAAGCGTTTAACACCGGGGAG.

A word on this clone: The read ends 3 residues shy of where the CDR3 ends; the end is completed using the germline J gene. The chain recombines TRBV24-1 with TRBJ2-5, with D perhaps TRBD2 (5 bases). Germline values: CDR1 KGHDR, CDR2 SFDVKD. CDR3 size: 11 residues. Trimming shortened V by 4 bases and J by 7 bases, and 6 bases separated the two germline ends. CDR3 residues: CATSDGVTQYF. The CDR3 bases that were read are TGTGCCACCAGTGACGGGGTGACC.

Details on this clone: The observed sequence ends 3 residues before the CDR3 terminus, with the missing tail filled in from the germline J gene. The same CDR3 arises from other DNA sequences in this sample as well. This rearrangement joins TRBV5-1 to TRBJ1-2; D remains ambiguous. In germline, CDR1 is SGHRS, CDR2 YFSETQ. The CDR3 covers 15 residues. This chain's CDR3 is CASSMEPGTLAGYTF. The sequenced part of the CDR3 DNA is TGCGCCAGCTCCATGGAGCCCGGTACTCTAGCCGGT. Full variable domain (remainder filled in from reference TRBV5-1 and TRBJ1-2): KAGVTQTPRYLIKTRGQQVTLSCSPISGHRSVSWYQQTPGQGLQFLFEYFSETQRNKGNFPGRFSGRQFSNSRSEMNVSTLELGDSALYLCASSMEPGTLAGYTFGSGTRLTVV.

Points on this clone: The CDR3 end lies 3 residues beyond the end of the read and is filled in from the germline J gene. The V gene is TRBV5-6, the J gene TRBJ2-5, with D perhaps matching TRBD1 (6 bases). The CDR3 is 13 amino acids. Germline assignment: CDR1 SGHDT and CDR2 YYEEEE. The CDR3 DNA, read in part, is TGTGCCAGCAGCTTAACTCGACAGGTCACC. Its protein product is CASSLTRQVT. The whole CDR3 reads CASSLTRQVTQYF.

For this clone: The sequenced fragment ends 3 residues before the CDR3 boundary, so the rest is inferred from the germline J gene. The chain recombines TRBV7-6 with TRBJ2-7, with TRBD2 matching 7 bases. Germline-derived CDR1 and CDR2 are SGHVS and FNYEAQ. The CDR3 extends over 14 amino acids. After removal of 2 bases from V and 5 bases from J, the junction contained 6 bases not matched to a gene. The CDR3 loop is CASSLRAGEDEQYF. CDR3 DNA, as far as it was read: TGTGCCAGCAGCTTAAGGGCGGGGGAGGACGAG.

With respect to this clone: The observed sequence ends 3 residues before the CDR3 terminus, with the missing tail filled in from the germline J gene. V gene TRBV5-1 combines with J gene TRBJ2-7; 7 bases map to TRBD1. The CDR3 consists of 19 residues. V was pared by 0 bases and J by 2 bases, with 17 bases of the junction left unmatched. Germline CDR1 SGHRS, CDR2 YFSETQ. CDR3 sequence reads: CASSLGPTGRRMLTYEQYF. The CDR3 DNA, read in part, is TGCGCCAGCAGCTTGGGACCGACAGGGAGACGCATGTTGACCTACGAG.

On this clone: The read ends 3 residues before the CDR3 terminus; that terminus is restored from the germline J gene. V gene TRBV5-1 combines with J gene TRBJ1-2, with 9 bases that match TRBD1. This CDR3 has 15 residues. CDR1 SGHRS and CDR2 YFSETQ come from the germline V gene. Trimming at V came to 2 bases and at J to 4 bases, leaving 6 bases not matched to a gene. CDR3 region: CASSLGDRESYGYTF. The sequenced part of the CDR3 DNA is TGCGCCAGCAGCTTAGGGGACAGGGAGTCCTATGGC.

Regarding this clone: The CDR3 end is not reached by the read, which stops 3 residues before it; the germline J gene fills it in. This chain connects TRBV6-2 or TRBV6-3 to TRBJ2-2, with D tentatively TRBD1 (5 bases). Germline V gene data show CDR1 as MNHEY and CDR2 as SVGEGT. With 3 bases removed from V and 4 bases from J, the gap between germline ends came to 15 bases. CDR3 length: 16 amino acids. CDR3 region: CASSYKGAGVTGELFF. The covered CDR3 bases are TGTGCCAGCAGTTATAAAGGGGCAGGAGTCACCGGGGAG.

In regard to this clone: The DNA ends 3 residues before the CDR3 does, and the rest of the CDR3 is filled in from the germline J gene. J is TRBJ1-6 and V is TRBV6-1; 7 nucleotides line up with TRBD1. V trimming: 2 bases; J trimming: 1 base; junction bases outside the gene matches: 5. CDR3 length: 17 amino acids. The germline CDR1 and CDR2 sequences are MNHNS and SASEGT. The CDR3 is CASSELGGSSYNSPLHF. The CDR3 DNA, read in part, is TGTGCCAGCAGTGAACTAGGGGGCAGTTCCTATAATTCACCC.

Notes on this clone: The read falls 3 residues short of the CDR3 end, and the missing part is taken from the germline J gene. This chain joins TRBV2 and TRBJ1-2; TRBD1 might be the D (6 bases). Trimming pared 4 bases from V and 3 bases from J, leaving 6 bases between. Germline CDR1 and CDR2: SNHLY and FYNNEI. The CDR3 totals 12 residues. CDR3 DNA, as far as it was read: TGTGCCAGCAGTGGGACAGACTATGGC. Its translation: CASSGTDYG. The complete CDR3 reads CASSGTDYGYTF. The full variable domain, its missing parts supplied by reference TRBV2 and TRBJ1-2, is EPEVTQTPSHQVTQMGQEVILRCVPISNHLYFYWYRQILGQKVEFLVSFYNNEISEKSEIFDDQFSVERPDGSNFTLKIRSTKLEDSAMYFCASSGTDYGYTFGSGTRLTVV.

For this clone: The read halts 3 residues ahead of the CDR3 end, with the missing end drawn from the germline J gene. The chain joins TRBV4-1 to TRBJ1-1; D is perhaps TRBD1 (6 bases). CDR1 and CDR2 from the germline V gene are MGHRA and YSYEKL. The CDR3 runs to 18 residues. V lost 0 bases and J 3 bases, leaving 20 bases between the germline ends. CDR3 bases read: TGCGCCAGCAGCCAAGAAGCCCCACAGGGACGGGTTTACACTGAA. Protein: CASSQEAPQGRVYTE. From start to end, the CDR3 is CASSQEAPQGRVYTEAFF.

As concerns this clone: The read gets to within 3 residues of the CDR3 end, and the germline J gene fills in the rest. J is TRBJ1-1 and V is TRBV20-1, with TRBD1 as a possible D gene (6 bases). Looked up from germline, CDR1 is DFQATT and CDR2 is SNEGSKA (reference sequence). V lost 2 bases, J lost 6 bases, and 13 bases lay in between. The CDR3 consists of 13 residues. Partial CDR3 DNA: TGCAGTGCTAGATCCACAGGGACGCCTGAA. Translated, it gives CSARSTGTPE. The complete CDR3 reads CSARSTGTPEAFF.